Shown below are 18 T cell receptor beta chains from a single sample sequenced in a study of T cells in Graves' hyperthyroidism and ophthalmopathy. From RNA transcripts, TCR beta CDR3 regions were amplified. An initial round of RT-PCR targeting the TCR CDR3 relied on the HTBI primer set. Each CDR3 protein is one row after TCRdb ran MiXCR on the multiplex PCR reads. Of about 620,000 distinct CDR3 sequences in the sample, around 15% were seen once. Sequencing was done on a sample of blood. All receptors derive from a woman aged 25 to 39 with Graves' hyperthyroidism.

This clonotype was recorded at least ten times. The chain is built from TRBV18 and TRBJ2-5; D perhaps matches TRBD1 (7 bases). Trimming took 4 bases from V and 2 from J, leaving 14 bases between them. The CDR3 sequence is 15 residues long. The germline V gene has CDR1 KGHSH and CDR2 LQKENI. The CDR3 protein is CASSLLSGGQETQYF. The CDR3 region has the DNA TGTGCCAGCTCACTTCTCTCAGGGGGGCAAGAGACCCAGTACTTC.

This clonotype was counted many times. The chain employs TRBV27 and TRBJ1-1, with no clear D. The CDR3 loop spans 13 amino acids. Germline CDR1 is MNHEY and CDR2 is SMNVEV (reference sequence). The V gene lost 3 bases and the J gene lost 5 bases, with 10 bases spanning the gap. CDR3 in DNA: TGTGCCAGCAGTTTTGGTACGGTGACTGAAGCTTTCTTT. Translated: CASSFGTVTEAFF.

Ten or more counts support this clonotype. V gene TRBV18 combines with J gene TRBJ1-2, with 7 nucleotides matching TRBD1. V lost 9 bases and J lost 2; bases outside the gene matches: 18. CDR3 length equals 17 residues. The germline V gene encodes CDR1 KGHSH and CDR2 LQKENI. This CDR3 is CASRPTGTAVPNYGYTF. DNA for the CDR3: TGTGCCAGTCGCCCGACAGGGACGGCGGTGCCCAACTATGGCTACACCTTC.

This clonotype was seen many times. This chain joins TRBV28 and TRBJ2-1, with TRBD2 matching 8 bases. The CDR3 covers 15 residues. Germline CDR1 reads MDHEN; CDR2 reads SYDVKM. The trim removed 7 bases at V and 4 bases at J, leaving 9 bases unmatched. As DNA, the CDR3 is TGTGCCAGCATCGCCGCAAGCGGGAGTTACAATGAGCAGTTCTTC. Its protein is CASIAASGSYNEQFF.

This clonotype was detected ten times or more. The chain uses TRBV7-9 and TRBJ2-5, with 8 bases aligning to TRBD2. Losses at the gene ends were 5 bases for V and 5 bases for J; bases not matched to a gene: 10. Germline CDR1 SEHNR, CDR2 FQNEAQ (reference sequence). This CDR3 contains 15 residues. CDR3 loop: CASSPERGLGETQYF. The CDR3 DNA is TGTGCCAGCAGCCCTGAGCGGGGGCTCGGGGAGACCCAGTACTTC.

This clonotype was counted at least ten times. CDR3 in amino acids: CASSRSGGDIQYF. CDR3 DNA sequence: TGTGCCAGCAGTAGGTCAGGGGGCGACATTCAGTACTTC. This chain links TRBV6-1 with TRBJ2-4; TRBD1 matches at 8 bases. CDR1 is MNHNS, CDR2 SASEGT, per germline. The V and J ends lost 5 bases and 8 bases, in that order; junction bases with no gene match: 5. This CDR3 contains 13 residues.

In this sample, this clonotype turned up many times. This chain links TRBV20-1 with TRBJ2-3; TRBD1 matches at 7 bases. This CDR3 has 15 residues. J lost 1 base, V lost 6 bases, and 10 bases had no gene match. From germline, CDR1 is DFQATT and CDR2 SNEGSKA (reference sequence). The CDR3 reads CSASGQTRGTDTQYF. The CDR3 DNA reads TGCAGTGCCTCGGGACAGACGAGAGGCACAGATACGCAGTATTTT.

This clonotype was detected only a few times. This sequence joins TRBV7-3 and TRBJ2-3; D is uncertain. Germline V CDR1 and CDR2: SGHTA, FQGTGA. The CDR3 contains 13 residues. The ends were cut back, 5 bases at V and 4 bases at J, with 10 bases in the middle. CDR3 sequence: CASSGSPADTQYF. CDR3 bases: TGTGCCAGCAGCGGGTCTCCGGCAGATACGCAGTATTTT.

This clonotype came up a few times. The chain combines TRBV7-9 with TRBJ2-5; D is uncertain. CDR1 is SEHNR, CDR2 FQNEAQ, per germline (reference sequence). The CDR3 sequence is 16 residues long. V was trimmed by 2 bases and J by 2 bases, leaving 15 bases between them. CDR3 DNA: TGTGCCAGCAGCTTAAGGTGGGAACCCTCTCAAGAGACCCAGTACTTC. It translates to CASSLRWEPSQETQYF.

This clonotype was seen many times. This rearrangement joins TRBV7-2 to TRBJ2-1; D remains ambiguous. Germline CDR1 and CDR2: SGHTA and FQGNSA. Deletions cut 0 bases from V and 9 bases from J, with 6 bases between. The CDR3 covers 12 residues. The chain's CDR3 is CASSLAIREQFF. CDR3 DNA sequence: TGTGCCAGCAGCTTAGCGATCCGTGAGCAGTTCTTC. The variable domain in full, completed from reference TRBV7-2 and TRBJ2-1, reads GAGVSQSPSNKVTEKGKDVELRCDPISGHTALYWYRQSLGQGLEFLIYFQGNSAPDKSGLPSDRFSAERTGGSVSTLTIQRTQQEDSAVYLCASSLAIREQFFGPGTRLTVL.

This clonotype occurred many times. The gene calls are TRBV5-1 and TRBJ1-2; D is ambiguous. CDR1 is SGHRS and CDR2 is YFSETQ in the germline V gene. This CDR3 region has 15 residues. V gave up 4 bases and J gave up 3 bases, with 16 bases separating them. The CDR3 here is CASSVNVDRYYGYTF. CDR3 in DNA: TGCGCCAGCAGCGTCAATGTCGACCGGTACTATGGCTACACCTTC. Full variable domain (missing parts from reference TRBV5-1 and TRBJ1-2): KAGVTQTPRYLIKTRGQQVTLSCSPISGHRSVSWYQQTPGQGLQFLFEYFSETQRNKGNFPGRFSGRQFSNSRSEMNVSTLELGDSALYLCASSVNVDRYYGYTFGSGTRLTVV.

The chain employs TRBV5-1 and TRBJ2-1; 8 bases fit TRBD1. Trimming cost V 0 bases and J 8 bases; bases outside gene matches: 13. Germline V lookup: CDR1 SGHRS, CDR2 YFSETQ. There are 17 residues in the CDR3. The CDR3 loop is CASSLALVRQGRDEQFF. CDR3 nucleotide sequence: TGCGCCAGCAGCTTGGCCCTGGTAAGACAGGGGAGAGATGAGCAGTTCTTC.

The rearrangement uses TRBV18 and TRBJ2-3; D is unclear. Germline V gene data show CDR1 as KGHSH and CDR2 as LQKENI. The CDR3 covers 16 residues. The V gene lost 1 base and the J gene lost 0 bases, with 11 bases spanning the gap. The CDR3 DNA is TGTGCCAGCTCACCACGGGCCCTGGCTAGCACAGATACGCAGTATTTT. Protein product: CASSPRALASTDTQYF. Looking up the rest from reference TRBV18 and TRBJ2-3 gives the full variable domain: NAGVMQNPRHLVRRRGQEARLRCSPMKGHSHVYWYRQLPEEGLKFMVYLQKENIIDESGMPKERFSAEFPKEGPSILRIQQVVRGDSAAYFCASSPRALASTDTQYFGPGTRLTVL.

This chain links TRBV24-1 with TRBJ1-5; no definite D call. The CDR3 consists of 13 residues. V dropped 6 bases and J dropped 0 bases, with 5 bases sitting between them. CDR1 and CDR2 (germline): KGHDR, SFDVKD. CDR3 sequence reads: CATSLASNQPQHF. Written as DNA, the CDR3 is TGTGCCACCAGTTTGGCTAGCAATCAGCCCCAGCATTTT.

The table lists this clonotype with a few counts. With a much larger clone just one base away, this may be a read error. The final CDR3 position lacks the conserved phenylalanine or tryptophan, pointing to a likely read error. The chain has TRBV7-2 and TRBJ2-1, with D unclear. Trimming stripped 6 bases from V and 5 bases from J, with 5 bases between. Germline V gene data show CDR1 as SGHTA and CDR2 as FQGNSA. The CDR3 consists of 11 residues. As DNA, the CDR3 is TGTGCCAGCAGTTATAACAATGAGCAGTTCCTC. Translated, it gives CASSYNNEQFL.

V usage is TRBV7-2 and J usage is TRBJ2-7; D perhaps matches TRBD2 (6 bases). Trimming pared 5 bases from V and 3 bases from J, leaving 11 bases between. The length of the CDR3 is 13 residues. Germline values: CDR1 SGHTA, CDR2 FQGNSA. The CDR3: CASSRRRDYEQYF. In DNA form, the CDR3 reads TGTGCCAGCAGCCGGAGGAGGGACTACGAGCAGTACTTC.

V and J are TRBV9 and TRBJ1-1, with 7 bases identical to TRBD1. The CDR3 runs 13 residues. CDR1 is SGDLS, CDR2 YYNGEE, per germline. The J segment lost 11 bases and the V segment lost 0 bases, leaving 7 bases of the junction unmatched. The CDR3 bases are TGTGCCAGCAGCGTAGGGGCAGGGGGAATGGCTTTCTTT. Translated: CASSVGAGGMAFF.

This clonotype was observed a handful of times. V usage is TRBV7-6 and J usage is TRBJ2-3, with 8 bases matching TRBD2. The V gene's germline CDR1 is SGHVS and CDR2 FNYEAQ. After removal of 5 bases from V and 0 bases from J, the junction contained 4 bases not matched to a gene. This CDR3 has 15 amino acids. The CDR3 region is CASSQAGASTDTQYF. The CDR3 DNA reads TGTGCCAGCAGCCAAGCGGGAGCCAGCACAGATACGCAGTATTTT.